These 2 T cell receptor beta chains were all obtained from the same sample, sequenced in a study of lymphopenia after photon versus proton radiotherapy. Sequencing used immunoSEQ multiplex PCR; TCRdb keeps in-frame clones, though not all of them. The table lists roughly 65,000 clones, approximately 91% of them singletons, with 2.5% to 3% in the top ten. Sequences were derived from peripheral blood, sampled from a patient treated with photon-based radiotherapy. The receptor source for this set is a woman in her 70s with pancreatic cancer.

The V call is TRBV18, the J call TRBJ2-1; TRBD1 might be the D (5 bases). This CDR3 is 13 amino acids long. Germline CDR1 reads KGHSH; CDR2 reads LQKENI. Trimming cost V 3 bases and J 4 bases, with 7 bases left between them. Here the CDR3 DNA reads TGTGCCAGCTCACCGCAGGGTTACAATGAGCAGTTCTTC. Amino acids: CASSPQGYNEQFF.

The rearrangement uses TRBV18 and TRBJ1-1; D is unresolved. The CDR3 has 16 residues. Germline V gene sequence: CDR1 KGHSH, CDR2 LQKENI. V was cut by 0 bases and J by 6 bases, with 17 bases left in between. The CDR3 nucleotides are TGTGCCAGCTCACCACCCGTGCCTAGGGAGTCCGCTGAAGCTTTCTTT. Translated: CASSPPVPRESAEAFF.